The 9 T cell receptor beta chains listed next were all sequenced from one sample in a study of shared clonotypes between healthy human individuals. Sequencing was performed with immunoSEQ multiplex PCR; in TCRdb, only in-frame clones are kept and a portion is missing. This table has roughly 2.1 million clones, approximately 94% appearing once. CD45RO-negative CD8 cells positively selected for CCR7 made up the naive population, which excluded terminally differentiated effector memory CD45RA+ cells. Sequencing was done on a sample of naive CD8+ T cells from PBMCs. The receptors here all came from a man younger than 35 in good health. Some clones in this sample may be carry-over from other donors' samples.

The J gene is TRBJ2-1, the V gene TRBV7-3; the match to TRBD2 covers 14 bases. Germline-derived CDR1 and CDR2 are SGHTA and FQGTGA. V gave up 5 bases and J gave up 3 bases; unmatched junction bases: 21. The CDR3 has 22 residues. For the CDR3, the DNA is TGTGCCAGCAGCGAGTACCTTTTCAGGACTAGCGGGGGGCCTGATAACTACAATGAGCAGTTCTTC. Its protein is CASSEYLFRTSGGPDNYNEQFF.

This clone was seen only once. V is TRBV28 and J is TRBJ1-5, with D perhaps TRBD1 (5 bases). The CDR3 is made up of 14 amino acids. The V gene lost 4 bases and the J gene lost 6 bases, with 13 bases spanning the gap. The germline V gene has CDR1 MDHEN and CDR2 SYDVKM. The CDR3 spells CASSYGTVSQPQHF. As DNA, the CDR3 is TGTGCCAGCAGTTACGGGACGGTCTCTCAGCCCCAGCATTTT.

The rearrangement links TRBV19 to TRBJ1-2; tentatively, D is TRBD1 (6 bases). Per the germline V gene, CDR1 is LNHDA and CDR2 is SQIVND (reference sequence). The CDR3 has 13 amino acids. V was clipped by 4 bases and J by 8 bases, with 14 bases between them. CDR3 in amino acids: CASSTGTRGGYTF. CDR3 in DNA: TGTGCCAGTAGTACCGGGACACGAGGGGGCTACACCTTC.

This clone showed up just once. The chain links TRBV4-3 to TRBJ2-1; 7 bases are shared with TRBD2. The length of the CDR3 is 12 residues. From germline, CDR1 is LGHNA and CDR2 YSLEER. V gave up 0 bases and J gave up 15 bases; unmatched junction bases: 5. The CDR3 coding sequence is TGCGCCAGCAGCCAAGAGGGACTACGGCTGTTCTTC. It translates to CASSQEGLRLFF.

Worth noting for this clone: Other DNA sequences in the sample encode the same CDR3. The chain links TRBV6-5 to TRBJ1-1; D is undetermined. The CDR3 spans 15 residues. The germline gives CDR1 MNHEY, CDR2 SVGAGI. Trimming took off 3 bases at V and 0 bases at J, with 11 bases between the two ends. As DNA, the CDR3 is TGTGCCAGCAGTTATCGGGAGGGCATGAACACTGAAGCTTTCTTT. Protein: CASSYREGMNTEAFF.

The chain couples TRBV19 to TRBJ1-5; D is unclear. The CDR3 runs to 13 residues. V lost 1 base and J lost 6, with 7 bases in between. The germline V gene encodes CDR1 LNHDA and CDR2 SQIVND (reference sequence). CDR3: CASSIGFLQPQHF. The CDR3 region has the DNA TGTGCCAGTAGTATAGGTTTTCTTCAGCCCCAGCATTTT.

This sequence joins TRBV27 and TRBJ2-1; 13 bases map to TRBD2. This CDR3 is 15 amino acids long. Germline V gene data show CDR1 as MNHEY and CDR2 as SMNVEV (reference sequence). J was trimmed by 7 bases and V by 10 bases; bases with no gene match: 10. The DNA for the CDR3 is TGTGCCACCCGACTAGCGGGAGGTGGAATGAATGAGCAGTTCTTC. Its protein is CATRLAGGGMNEQFF.

V usage is TRBV4-1 and J usage is TRBJ2-7; D possibly corresponds to TRBD2 (5 bases). V lost 3 bases and J lost 2, with 14 bases in between. CDR1 MGHRA and CDR2 YSYEKL come from the germline V gene. The CDR3 extends over 15 amino acids. CDR3 DNA sequence: TGCGCCAGCAGCCATTTATCGGACTCTACCTACGAGCAGTACTTC. Amino acids: CASSHLSDSTYEQYF.

This CDR3 is CSVEVFYGYTF. CDR3 DNA: TGCAGCGTTGAGGTATTCTATGGCTACACCTTC. The chain employs TRBV29-1 and TRBJ1-2, with no clear D. Germline CDR1 reads SQVTM; CDR2 reads ANQGSEA. Trimming pared 3 bases from V and 4 bases from J, leaving 6 bases between. CDR3 length: 11 residues.